Shown below are 25 T cell receptor beta chains from a single sample sequenced in a study of molecular identifiers for immune sequencing clone quantification. TCRdb ran MiXCR on the PCR reads and lists one entry per CDR3 protein. The repertoire holds about 10,000 distinct CDR3 sequences, about 20% seen once, with roughly 1.5% in the top ten. The sequenced sample consisted of naive CD8+ T cells from blood, with Jurkat cell RNA spiked in. Stated subset: FACS-sorted CD8+CD4-CCR7+CD45RA+ naive T cells. The receptors come from a human donor in good health. Some libraries in this study had Jurkat cell RNA spiked in.

In its sample, this clonotype ranks as medium-sized. The chain couples TRBV19 to TRBJ1-1; D perhaps matches TRBD1 (5 bases). Trimming took off 8 bases at V and 2 bases at J, with 18 bases between the two ends. This CDR3 contains 15 residues. Germline V gene data show CDR1 as LNHDA and CDR2 as SQIVND (reference sequence). CDR3 sequence: CASGKGSRSNTEAFF. For the CDR3, the DNA is TGTGCCAGTGGGAAGGGGTCGAGGAGCAACACTGAAGCTTTCTTT.

Relative to its sample, this clonotype is medium-sized. This chain connects TRBV25-1 to TRBJ2-5; D might be TRBD1 or TRBD2, each matching 5 bases. The CDR3 contains 16 residues. Germline V gene lookup returns CDR1 MGHDK and CDR2 SYGVNS. Trimming stripped 0 bases from V and 5 bases from J, with 16 bases between. In nucleotides, the CDR3 is TGTGCCAGCAGTGAATACTCGGGGACCCTAAGGGAGACCCAGTACTTC. Translated: CASSEYSGTLRETQYF.

Concerning this clonotype: An end of the junction does not agree with germline; a read error may underlie this. The rearrangement uses TRBV5-4 and TRBJ2-3; D is possibly TRBD1 or TRBD2 (5 bases each). The CDR3 contains 15 residues. Germline CDR1 and CDR2: SGHNT and YYREEE (reference sequence). As DNA, the CDR3 is TGTGCCAGCCGCTTGGTTGGGGGTAGCACGGCTGCGCGGTGTTTT. It codes for CASRLVGGSTAARCF.

This clonotype is labeled medium-sized. The rearrangement links TRBV7-2 to TRBJ2-3; D possibly corresponds to TRBD1 (5 bases). This CDR3 comprises 14 residues. With 2 bases removed from V and 3 bases from J, the gap between germline ends came to 9 bases. Germline V CDR1 and CDR2: SGHTA, FQGNSA. CDR3 DNA: TGTGCCAGCAGCTTACTAGGGGCGACAGATACGCAGTATTTT. Translation gives CASSLLGATDTQYF. Full variable domain (remainder filled in from reference TRBV7-2 and TRBJ2-3): GAGVSQSPSNKVTEKGKDVELRCDPISGHTALYWYRQSLGQGLEFLIYFQGNSAPDKSGLPSDRFSAERTGGSVSTLTIQRTQQEDSAVYLCASSLLGATDTQYFGPGTRLTVL.

The V and J genes are TRBV7-9 and TRBJ1-4, with D unclear. Germline V CDR1 and CDR2: SEHNR, FQNEAQ (reference sequence). The CDR3 covers 13 residues. V was shortened by 5 bases and J by 6 bases, with 10 bases between the two germline ends. This chain's CDR3 is CASSLRLDEKLFF. For the CDR3, the DNA is TGTGCCAGCAGCCTCCGCCTTGATGAAAAACTGTTTTTT.

In its sample, this clonotype was seen a few times. V is TRBV6-2 or TRBV6-3 and J is TRBJ1-5; D may be TRBD1 (6 bases). This CDR3 is 15 amino acids long. V lost 5 bases, J lost 5 bases, and 16 bases lay in between. Germline lookup yields CDR1 MNHEY and CDR2 SVGEGT. The CDR3 DNA reads as TGTGCCAGCAGTCAGTTGGGGGGGGCGGATCAGCCCCAGCATTTT. Amino acid sequence: CASSQLGGADQPQHF.

This clonotype was counted between two and nine times. A much larger clone is a single base away; this may be a read error. This chain connects TRBV7-2 to TRBJ2-7; 7 bases map to TRBD2. V lost 5 bases and J lost 4; bases outside the gene matches: 11. The germline CDR1 and CDR2 sequences are SGHTA and FQGNSA. CDR3 size: 15 residues. In DNA, the CDR3 is TGTGCCAGCAGCCCGAGGGAGGGCTCTGGATACGAGCAGTACTTC. Translation gives CASSPREGSGYEQYF.

This clonotype appeared a few times. This rearrangement joins TRBV7-9 to TRBJ2-1; 9 nucleotides align to TRBD2. Germline CDR1 SEHNR, CDR2 FQNEAQ (reference sequence). The CDR3 spans 14 residues. Trimming took 2 bases from V and 7 from J; bases not matched to a gene: 3. The CDR3 nucleotides read TGTGCCAGCAGCTTAAGCGGGGGGATTAATGAGCAGTTCTTC. This gives the protein CASSLSGGINEQFF.

A remark on this clonotype: This may come from a read error, since a much larger clone is one base off. V is TRBV27 and J is TRBJ1-5; tentatively, D is TRBD1 (5 bases). Trimming removed 7 bases at V and 0 bases at J, with 10 bases between. The germline gives CDR1 MNHEY, CDR2 SMNVEV (reference sequence). This CDR3 has 14 amino acids. CDR3 coding DNA: TGTGCCAGCAATCAGGGTTATAGCAATCAGCCCCAGCATTTT. It is translated as CASNQGYSNQPQHF.

For this clonotype: A much bigger clone sits one base away, suggesting this may be a read error. The chain recombines TRBV4-1 with TRBJ2-7, with 8 bases identical to TRBD1. V gave up 4 bases and J gave up 6 bases; unmatched junction bases: 8. The CDR3 is made up of 14 amino acids. Per germline, CDR1 MGHRA and CDR2 YSYEKL. The CDR3 region is CASSLPDRACEQYF. CDR3 DNA: TGCGCCAGCAGCCTACCGGACAGGGCCTGCGAGCAGTACTTC.

By share of the sample, this clonotype is medium-sized (0.01 to 0.1%). The CDR3 is CSARDEGREHYGYTF. The CDR3 DNA reads TGCAGTGCTAGAGATGAGGGCAGGGAGCACTATGGCTACACCTTC. This chain uses TRBV20-1 with TRBJ1-2; D perhaps matches TRBD1 (5 bases). Per germline, CDR1 DFQATT and CDR2 SNEGSKA (reference sequence). This CDR3 is 15 amino acids long. V lost 0 bases and J 3 bases, leaving 14 bases between the germline ends.

This clonotype is classed as medium-sized. V usage is TRBV7-2 and J usage is TRBJ2-1, with no clear D. The CDR3 is 13 amino acids. Looked up from germline, CDR1 is SGHTA and CDR2 is FQGNSA. The V and J ends lost 5 bases and 3 bases respectively, with 8 bases between them. CDR3: CASSIDNYNEQFF. The CDR3 DNA reads as TGTGCCAGCAGCATAGACAACTACAATGAGCAGTTCTTC.

Comments on this clonotype: Sequence at one end of the junction differs from germline and may be a read error. The chain couples TRBV5-1 to TRBJ2-1; 8 bases match TRBD2. Germline V CDR1 and CDR2: SGHRS, YFSETQ. The CDR3 is 17 residues long. The chain's CDR3 is CANSLPETSGVYNEQFF. Here the CDR3 DNA reads TGCGCCAACAGCTTGCCCGAAACTAGCGGAGTCTACAATGAGCAGTTCTTC.

This clonotype came up a few times. The chain links TRBV29-1 to TRBJ2-7, with D unresolved. Trimming took 2 bases from V and 3 from J, leaving 5 bases between them. The CDR3 consists of 11 residues. CDR1 SQVTM and CDR2 ANQGSEA come from the germline V gene. The CDR3 here is CSVERNYEQYF. CDR3 sequence (DNA): TGCAGCGTTGAAAGGAACTACGAGCAGTACTTC.

This clonotype is medium-sized by share. The chain has TRBV20-1 and TRBJ2-1; D is unclear. Germline CDR1 reads DFQATT; CDR2 reads SNEGSKA (reference sequence). The CDR3 length is 12 residues. V was trimmed by 0 bases and J by 9 bases, leaving 9 bases between them. CDR3 sequence: CSARDTVGEQFF. DNA for the CDR3: TGCAGTGCTAGAGATACCGTAGGTGAGCAGTTCTTC.

This clonotype was seen a handful of times. Given a much more abundant clone one base away, this may be a read error. The chain couples TRBV6-5 to TRBJ1-1; the D is unclear. Germline V gene sequence: CDR1 MNHEY, CDR2 SVGAGI. The CDR3 runs to 12 residues. CDR3 in amino acids: CTSSINTGEAFF. CDR3 nucleotides: TGTACCAGCAGCATTAACACGGGTGAAGCTTTCTTT.

The genes are TRBV19 and TRBJ1-2, with a tentative D call TRBD1 (6 bases). The length of the CDR3 is 15 residues. Deletions cut 5 bases from V and 3 bases from J, with 16 bases between. Germline V CDR1 and CDR2: LNHDA, SQIVND (reference sequence). The CDR3 DNA is TGTGCCAGTAGTGACCAGGGGACCTCATACTATGGCTACACCTTC. It codes for CASSDQGTSYYGYTF.

Many counts were recorded for this clonotype. V and J are TRBV3-1 and TRBJ2-7; no firm D call. The CDR3 spans 13 residues. The germline CDR1 and CDR2 sequences are LGHDT and YNNKEL (reference sequence). Deletions cut 0 bases from V and 2 bases from J, with 5 bases between. CDR3 in amino acids: CASSQEHAYEQYF. The CDR3 nucleotides are TGTGCCAGCAGCCAAGAACATGCCTACGAGCAGTACTTC.

Concerning this clonotype: This sequence may be a read error, since a much larger clone differs from it by one base. The rearrangement links TRBV29-1 to TRBJ2-1; no clear D gene. This CDR3 comprises 15 residues. In germline, CDR1 is SQVTM, CDR2 ANQGSEA. The CDR3 loop reads CSVEGVSVSYNKQFF. CDR3 coding DNA: TGCAGCGTTGAAGGGGTCTCGGTCTCCTACAATAAGCAGTTCTTC.

The rearrangement joins TRBV7-9 to TRBJ2-1; 9 positions match TRBD2. V lost 5 bases and J lost 0; bases outside the gene matches: 14. CDR3 length equals 19 residues. Germline values: CDR1 SEHNR, CDR2 FQNEAQ (reference sequence). CDR3 sequence (DNA): TGTGCCAGCAGCGCCTTGGAGCGGGAGGCGATCAGCTCCTACAATGAGCAGTTCTTC. Protein: CASSALEREAISSYNEQFF.

Turning to this clonotype: A much bigger clone sits one base away, suggesting this may be a read error. This chain uses TRBV11-2 with TRBJ2-1; possibly TRBD1 or TRBD2 for D (5 bases each). Germline CDR1 reads SGHAT; CDR2 reads FQNNGV. Deletions cut 3 bases from V and 6 bases from J, with 12 bases between. The CDR3 length is 14 residues. Here the CDR3 reads CASSLGRGFNEQFF. CDR3 sequence (DNA): TGTGCCAGCAGCTTGGGACGGGGTTTCAATGAGCAGTTCTTC.

By its share, this clonotype is medium-sized. This chain links TRBV6-5 with TRBJ1-2; D is unresolved. Germline CDR1 MNHEY, CDR2 SVGAGI. The CDR3 has 12 amino acids. V dropped 8 bases and J dropped 4 bases, with 11 bases sitting between them. CDR3 loop: CASSELGYGYTF. For the CDR3, the DNA is TGTGCCAGCTCAGAGTTGGGCTATGGCTACACCTTC.

To note about this clonotype: Because the CDR3 is missing its conserved closing phenylalanine or tryptophan, this is likely a read error. The chain carries TRBV4-3 and TRBJ1-5; tentative D call: TRBD1 (5 bases). The CDR3 consists of 14 residues. In germline, CDR1 is LGHNA, CDR2 YSLEER. Trimming took 8 bases from V and 7 from J, leaving 18 bases between them. CDR3 in DNA: TGCGCCAGCGGCCTTTCTCAGGGCCAGCAGCCCCAGCATTCT. Its translation is CASGLSQGQQPQHS.

This clonotype was detected many times. The chain links TRBV19 to TRBJ2-1, with 8 bases aligning to TRBD2. The CDR3 totals 15 residues. V shed 7 bases, J shed 6 bases, and the junction held 11 bases outside the gene matches. CDR1 is LNHDA and CDR2 is SQIVND in the germline V gene (reference sequence). CDR3 bases: TGTGCCAGTACTATTTTTTCGGGGGGGGGCAATGAGCAGTTCTTC. Residues: CASTIFSGGGNEQFF.

This chain links TRBV6-5 with TRBJ1-6, with 7 bases matching TRBD1. V dropped 2 bases and J dropped 2; count of bases not matched to a gene: 12. Germline V CDR1 and CDR2: MNHEY, SVGAGI. The CDR3 loop spans 19 amino acids. For the CDR3, the DNA is TGTGCCAGCAGTTACGGCGGTGGGACAGCGAACACCTATAATTCACCCCTCCACTTT. This encodes CASSYGGGTANTYNSPLHF.